This entry lists 21 T cell receptor beta chains sequenced from one sample in a study of OX40 agonist ivuxolimab in advanced cancers. The data were produced by immunoSEQ multiplex PCR, yet TCRdb's version contains in-frame clones alone and is incomplete. The data hold tens of thousands of clones, with under 90% observed a single time. The specimen comprised CD4+ or CD8+ T cells sorted from blood, sampled in a trial of the OX40 agonist ivuxolimab. Source of these receptors: an adult with an advanced solid tumor such as melanoma, head and neck, liver or kidney cancer.

The rearrangement links TRBV5-1 to TRBJ1-2; D not certain. V was clipped by 2 bases and J by 6 bases, with 11 bases between them. CDR1 and CDR2 (germline): SGHRS, YFSETQ. The CDR3 extends over 13 amino acids. The CDR3 DNA sequence: TGCGCCAGCAGCTTAGGACCGGTTGATGGCTACACCTTC. Its protein product is CASSLGPVDGYTF.

This chain's CDR3 is CASSLTGRVPSYEQYF. The CDR3 DNA sequence: TGTGCCAGCAGTTTAACAGGGAGGGTACCCTCCTACGAGCAGTACTTC. The chain has TRBV27 and TRBJ2-7, with D perhaps TRBD2 (7 bases). The CDR3 is 16 amino acids. Trimming took 2 bases from V and 0 from J, leaving 14 bases between them. Germline V gives CDR1 MNHEY, CDR2 SMNVEV (reference sequence).

The chain combines TRBV25-1 with TRBJ1-1; D is possibly TRBD1 (6 bases). The V and J ends lost 8 bases and 3 bases respectively, with 13 bases between them. The CDR3 consists of 13 residues. Germline V CDR1 and CDR2: MGHDK, SYGVNS. CDR3 sequence (DNA): TGTGCCAGCCATTTTACAGGGTACACTGAAGCTTTCTTT. It specifies CASHFTGYTEAFF.

This chain uses TRBV19 with TRBJ1-1, with D tentatively TRBD1 (5 bases). CDR3 length: 13 amino acids. Trimming stripped 10 bases from V and 5 bases from J, with 17 bases between. Germline V gives CDR1 LNHDA, CDR2 SQIVND (reference sequence). CDR3 bases: TGTGCCACCAGGGATGAGGGAATGACTGAAGCTTTCTTT. Protein sequence: CATRDEGMTEAFF.

V usage is TRBV11-2 and J usage is TRBJ1-5; D is unclear. There are 14 residues in the CDR3. CDR1 and CDR2 (germline): SGHAT, FQNNGV. V gave up 5 bases and J gave up 3 bases, with 11 bases separating them. In nucleotides, the CDR3 is TGTGCCAGCAGCGCCGGGGTGACCAATCAGCCCCAGCATTTT. The encoded protein is CASSAGVTNQPQHF.

The chain recombines TRBV29-1 with TRBJ2-2; D is possibly TRBD1 (5 bases). Per the germline V gene, CDR1 is SQVTM and CDR2 is ANQGSEA. V shed 5 bases and J shed 6 bases, with 10 bases lying between them. The CDR3 runs 12 residues. CDR3 bases: TGCAGCGTTTCTCAAGGGGCCGGGGAGCTGTTTTTT. It codes for CSVSQGAGELFF.

As regards this clone: One end of the junction is discordant with germline, which a read error may explain. The chain joins TRBV5-1 to TRBJ1-3; D gene uncertain. The CDR3 totals 13 residues. Germline V gene sequence: CDR1 SGHRS, CDR2 YFSETQ. The CDR3 DNA follows: TGCGCCAGCAGATTGGGCGGTGGAAACACCATATATTTT. It translates to CASRLGGGNTIYF.

The V and J genes are TRBV5-1 and TRBJ2-5; D possibly corresponds to TRBD1 (6 bases). The CDR3 consists of 14 residues. Looked up from germline, CDR1 is SGHRS and CDR2 is YFSETQ. Trimming removed 3 bases at V and 6 bases at J, with 15 bases between. For the CDR3, the DNA is TGCGCCAGCAGCTCAGGGGACGGACCCAAGACCCAGTACTTC. Translated: CASSSGDGPKTQYF.

The genes are TRBV28 and TRBJ2-2; maybe TRBD1 (5 bases). In germline, CDR1 is MDHEN, CDR2 SYDVKM. This CDR3 region has 16 residues. V was pared by 5 bases and J by 5 bases, with 18 bases between. The chain's CDR3 is CASSARRGAGTGELFF. As DNA, the CDR3 is TGTGCCAGCAGTGCGAGACGTGGGGCCGGAACCGGGGAGCTGTTTTTT.

This clone is a singleton in its sample. The rearrangement joins TRBV19 to TRBJ1-1; D is unclear. The V end was cut by 5 bases, the J end by 4 bases, with 5 bases between. Per the germline V gene, CDR1 is LNHDA and CDR2 is SQIVND (reference sequence). CDR3 size: 11 residues. This CDR3 is CASSPGTEAFF. CDR3 bases: TGTGCCAGTAGTCCAGGCACTGAAGCTTTCTTT.

The rearrangement uses TRBV6-5 and TRBJ1-2; TRBD1 matches 9 bases. The ends lost 7 bases at V and 0 bases at J; junction bases unmatched: 6. Germline V lookup: CDR1 MNHEY, CDR2 SVGAGI. The CDR3 spans 15 residues. DNA of the CDR3: TGTGCCAGCAATCGACAGGGGGGGACTAACTATGGCTACACCTTC. Residues: CASNRQGGTNYGYTF.

V gene TRBV7-3 combines with J gene TRBJ2-2; either TRBD1 or TRBD2 may fit D (5 bases each). Germline lookup yields CDR1 SGHTA and CDR2 FQGTGA. This CDR3 region has 16 residues. Trimming removed 1 base at V and 3 bases at J, with 12 bases between. The CDR3: CASSLIGGEYTGELFF. The CDR3 region has the DNA TGTGCCAGCAGCTTAATTGGGGGAGAATACACCGGGGAGCTGTTTTTT.

The chain carries TRBV5-1 and TRBJ1-6, with 9 bases aligning to TRBD1. CDR3 length: 16 residues. Germline V gives CDR1 SGHRS, CDR2 YFSETQ. After removal of 3 bases from V and 15 bases from J, the junction contained 16 bases not matched to a gene. CDR3 DNA sequence: TGCGCCAGCAGCTGGGGGGACAGGGAAAAAATTAAGGACCTCCACTTT. It translates to CASSWGDREKIKDLHF.

The chain has TRBV10-2 and TRBJ1-2, with D uncertain. In germline, CDR1 is WSHSY, CDR2 SAAADI. The CDR3 is made up of 15 amino acids. The V gene lost 2 bases and the J gene lost 1 base, with 11 bases spanning the gap. The CDR3 sequence: CASSEGTASNYGYTF. For the CDR3, the DNA is TGCGCCAGCAGTGAGGGTACCGCGAGTAACTATGGCTACACCTTC.

The J gene is TRBJ1-3, the V gene TRBV27; D unresolved. This CDR3 spans 14 amino acids. Germline V gene sequence: CDR1 MNHEY, CDR2 SMNVEV (reference sequence). V lost 6 bases, J lost 0 bases, and 9 bases lay in between. The CDR3: CASSFRSSGNTIYF. The DNA of the CDR3 is TGTGCCAGCAGCTTCCGGAGCTCTGGAAACACCATATATTTT.

CDR3 residues: CASSQAGGWEDTQYF. The CDR3 DNA reads as TGTGCCAGTAGTCAAGCCGGGGGTTGGGAAGATACGCAGTATTTT. This rearrangement joins TRBV19 to TRBJ2-3; maybe TRBD2 (6 bases). Trimming pared 5 bases from V and 5 bases from J, leaving 17 bases between. Germline loops: CDR1 LNHDA, CDR2 SQIVND (reference sequence). This CDR3 spans 15 amino acids.

The chain employs TRBV7-2 and TRBJ2-1; D is undetermined. Germline V gene lookup returns CDR1 SGHTA and CDR2 FQGNSA. Trimming shortened V by 2 bases and J by 4 bases, and 6 bases separated the two germline ends. The CDR3 spans 13 residues. CDR3 sequence reads: CASSLTEYNEQFF. DNA for the CDR3: TGTGCCAGCAGCTTAACAGAATACAATGAGCAGTTCTTC.

This clone appeared once. CDR3 coding DNA: TGTGCCAGCAGCGTGGCCACCCCCAACTATGGCTACACCTTC. Protein: CASSVATPNYGYTF. This chain links TRBV9 with TRBJ1-2, with no clear D. The CDR3 is 14 amino acids. V shed 2 bases and J shed 2 bases, with 10 bases lying between them. Germline CDR1 is SGDLS and CDR2 is YYNGEE. Drawing the rest from reference TRBV9 and TRBJ1-2, the complete variable domain is DSGVTQTPKHLITATGQRVTLRCSPRSGDLSVYWYQQSLDQGLQFLIQYYNGEERAKGNILERFSAQQFPDLHSELNLSSLELGDSALYFCASSVATPNYGYTFGSGTRLTVV.

By proportion, this clone is medium-sized. J is TRBJ2-7 and V is TRBV14; 7 bases map to TRBD1. V shed 1 base and J 2 bases; nucleotides not matched to a gene: 11. Germline V lookup: CDR1 SGHDN, CDR2 FVKESK. This CDR3 has 17 amino acids. CDR3 DNA: TGTGCCAGCAGCCAAGCTCGAGACAGGGAATACCCCTACGAGCAGTACTTC. This sequence encodes CASSQARDREYPYEQYF.

The chain employs TRBV11-1 and TRBJ2-1, with 7 bases aligning to TRBD1. V dropped 1 base and J dropped 2; count of bases not matched to a gene: 11. Germline V gives CDR1 SGHAT, CDR2 FQDESV (reference sequence). This CDR3 contains 18 residues. The CDR3 reads CASSLEGFRGMTYNEQFF. The CDR3 DNA follows: TGTGCCAGCAGCTTAGAGGGGTTCAGGGGGATGACCTACAATGAGCAGTTCTTC.

The chain links TRBV14 to TRBJ1-2; tentative D call: TRBD1 (6 bases). The CDR3 sequence is 18 residues long. V shed 0 bases and J shed 0 bases, with 17 bases lying between them. Per germline, CDR1 SGHDN and CDR2 FVKESK. The CDR3 coding sequence is TGTGCCAGCAGCCAAGATCCTGGACAGCTGAGTACTAACTATGGCTACACCTTC. Translating gives CASSQDPGQLSTNYGYTF.